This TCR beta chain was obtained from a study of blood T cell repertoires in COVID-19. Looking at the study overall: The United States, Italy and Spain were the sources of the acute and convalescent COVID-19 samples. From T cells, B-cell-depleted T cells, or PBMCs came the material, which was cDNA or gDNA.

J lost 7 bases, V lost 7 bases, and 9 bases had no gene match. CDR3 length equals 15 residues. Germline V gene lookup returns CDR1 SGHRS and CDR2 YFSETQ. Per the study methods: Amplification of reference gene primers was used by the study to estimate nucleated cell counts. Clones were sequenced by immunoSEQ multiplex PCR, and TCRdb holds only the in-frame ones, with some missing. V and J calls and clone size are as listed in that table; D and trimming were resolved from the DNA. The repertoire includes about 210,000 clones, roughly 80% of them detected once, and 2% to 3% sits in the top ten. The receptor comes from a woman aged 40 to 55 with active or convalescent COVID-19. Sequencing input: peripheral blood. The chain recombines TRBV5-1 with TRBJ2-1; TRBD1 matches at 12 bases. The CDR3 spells CASLNRDRGRNEQFF. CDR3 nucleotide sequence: TGCGCCAGCCTGAATCGGGACAGGGGGCGAAATGAGCAGTTCTTC. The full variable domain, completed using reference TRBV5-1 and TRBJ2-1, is KAGVTQTPRYLIKTRGQQVTLSCSPISGHRSVSWYQQTPGQGLQFLFEYFSETQRNKGNFPGRFSGRQFSNSRSEMNVSTLELGDSALYLCASLNRDRGRNEQFFGPGTRLTVL.